These 31 T cell receptor beta chains were all obtained from the same sample, sequenced in a study of PD-L1 blockade in urothelial cancer. The time point here: pretreatment peripheral blood. The table came from immunoSEQ multiplex PCR; TCRdb's copy has only in-frame clones and leaves some out. The repertoire has 70,000 or so clones, almost 90% of them found once; the top ten carry approximately 4.5%. This specimen was PBMCs, taken around atezolizumab (anti-PD-L1) treatment. Receptor source: a man in his 70s with urothelial cancer.

V is TRBV10-2 and J is TRBJ1-2; 10 positions agree with TRBD1. Trimming removed 0 bases from V and 9 bases from J; junction bases left unmatched: 10. Germline CDR1 WSHSY, CDR2 SAAADI. This CDR3 region has 16 residues. This CDR3 is CASSESDRGIPMRYTF. In DNA, the CDR3 is TGCGCCAGCAGTGAGTCGGACAGGGGGATCCCTATGCGCTACACCTTC.

V and J are TRBV2 and TRBJ1-3; D gene ambiguous. Germline CDR1 SNHLY, CDR2 FYNNEI. The ends were cut back, 6 bases at V and 4 bases at J, with 7 bases in the middle. The CDR3 sequence is 12 residues long. This CDR3 is CASRLQGNTIYF. As DNA, the CDR3 is TGTGCCAGCAGGCTACAGGGAAACACCATATATTTT.

This sequence joins TRBV28 and TRBJ1-2, with D tentatively TRBD1 (5 bases). V gave up 6 bases and J gave up 7 bases, with 21 bases separating them. Germline V lookup: CDR1 MDHEN, CDR2 SYDVKM. The CDR3 is 15 amino acids. CDR3 sequence (DNA): TGTGCCAGCAGCTGGCCGGGGGGACCTTCGGGTGGCTACACCTTC. Protein: CASSWPGGPSGGYTF.

V and J are TRBV4-1 and TRBJ2-7; 11 nucleotides match TRBD2. Unmatched junction bases numbered 7, after V lost 1 base and J lost 5 bases. The CDR3 extends over 16 amino acids. Germline CDR1 reads MGHRA; CDR2 reads YSYEKL. As DNA, the CDR3 is TGCGCCAGCAGCCAAGTCCCCCCTAGCGGGAGGCACGAGCAGTACTTC. Translated: CASSQVPPSGRHEQYF.

The chain couples TRBV9 to TRBJ2-7; D may be TRBD1 (6 bases). The CDR3 runs to 14 residues. V shed 0 bases and J shed 2 bases, with 9 bases lying between them. Germline CDR1 reads SGDLS; CDR2 reads YYNGEE. The CDR3 reads CASSVDTGTYEQYF. As DNA, the CDR3 is TGTGCCAGCAGCGTAGACACAGGGACCTACGAGCAGTACTTC. Based on the CDR3 plus reference TRBV9 and TRBJ2-7, the full variable domain is DSGVTQTPKHLITATGQRVTLRCSPRSGDLSVYWYQQSLDQGLQFLIQYYNGEERAKGNILERFSAQQFPDLHSELNLSSLELGDSALYFCASSVDTGTYEQYFGPGTRLTVT.

This clone was detected only a few times. This sequence joins TRBV19 and TRBJ2-7; no reliable D call. With 5 bases removed from V and 3 bases from J, the gap between germline ends came to 14 bases. In germline, CDR1 is LNHDA, CDR2 SQIVND (reference sequence). The CDR3 runs to 14 residues. The CDR3 DNA is TGTGCCAGTAGTTACCGGTTTCTCGGCTACGAGCAGTACTTC. This sequence encodes CASSYRFLGYEQYF.

The V and J genes are TRBV2 and TRBJ2-1; maybe TRBD2 (6 bases). Trimming removed 4 bases from V and 4 bases from J, with 14 bases in between. The length of the CDR3 is 15 residues. Looked up from germline, CDR1 is SNHLY and CDR2 is FYNNEI. CDR3 sequence (DNA): TGTGCCAGCAGTGCATGGGTAGCGGTATACAATGAGCAGTTCTTC. This sequence encodes CASSAWVAVYNEQFF.

V usage is TRBV27 and J usage is TRBJ2-2; 11 bases are a match to TRBD2. Germline assignment: CDR1 MNHEY and CDR2 SMNVEV (reference sequence). Unmatched junction bases numbered 9, after V lost 2 bases and J lost 7 bases. The CDR3 has 17 amino acids. CDR3 loop: CASSLGLAGGSVGELFF. Here the CDR3 DNA reads TGTGCCAGCAGTTTAGGGCTAGCGGGAGGATCAGTCGGGGAGCTGTTTTTT.

This rearrangement joins TRBV16 to TRBJ2-5; no reliable D call. From germline, CDR1 is KGHSY and CDR2 FQNENV. V was pared by 0 bases and J by 1 base, with 6 bases between. The CDR3 has 14 residues. The CDR3 protein is CASSQSSVQETQYF. CDR3 nucleotide sequence: TGTGCCAGCAGCCAATCGTCCGTCCAAGAGACCCAGTACTTC.

This sequence joins TRBV4-2 and TRBJ2-5, with a weak D call TRBD2 (5 bases). The CDR3 extends over 17 amino acids. Trimming shortened V by 0 bases and J by 5 bases, and 19 bases separated the two germline ends. Germline V gives CDR1 LGHNA, CDR2 YNFKEQ. CDR3 sequence: CASSQDFGIAVTETQYF. The CDR3 DNA follows: TGTGCCAGCAGCCAAGATTTCGGGATCGCGGTAACGGAGACCCAGTACTTC.

The chain joins TRBV7-8 to TRBJ2-3, with TRBD2 matching over 13 bases. Per germline, CDR1 SGHVS and CDR2 FQNEAQ. The CDR3 sequence is 16 residues long. V dropped 3 bases and J dropped 2; count of bases not matched to a gene: 2. The CDR3 region has the DNA TGTGCCAGCAGCTTGGGGACTAGCGGGAACACAGATACGCAGTATTTT. Protein: CASSLGTSGNTDTQYF. Looking up the rest from reference TRBV7-8 and TRBJ2-3 gives the full variable domain: GAGVSQSPRYKVAKRGQDVALRCDPISGHVSLFWYQQALGQGPEFLTYFQNEAQLDKSGLPSDRFFAERPEGSVSTLKIQRTQQEDSAVYLCASSLGTSGNTDTQYFGPGTRLTVL.

This clone was counted only a few times. This chain links TRBV6-1 with TRBJ1-3; 7 bases map to TRBD1. J was trimmed by 4 bases and V by 7 bases; bases with no gene match: 10. The length of the CDR3 is 15 residues. Per germline, CDR1 MNHNS and CDR2 SASEGT. The CDR3 DNA follows: TGTGCCAGCACTCTACAGACAGGGCACGGAAACACCATATATTTT. Residues: CASTLQTGHGNTIYF.

This chain connects TRBV11-3 to TRBJ2-2; 16 bases line up with TRBD2. Trimming cost V 5 bases and J 6 bases; bases outside gene matches: 12. Per germline, CDR1 SGHNT and CDR2 YENEEA. The CDR3 is 19 residues long. CDR3 protein: CASSLGTSGRASEAGELFF. Written as DNA, the CDR3 is TGTGCCAGCAGCCTAGGGACTAGCGGGAGGGCCTCTGAGGCCGGGGAGCTGTTTTTT.

This sequence joins TRBV28 and TRBJ1-5; tentative D call: TRBD1 (5 bases). Germline V lookup: CDR1 MDHEN, CDR2 SYDVKM. With 8 bases removed from V and 1 base from J, the gap between germline ends came to 12 bases. This CDR3 has 14 residues. CDR3 amino acids: CASGQGRSNQPQHF. CDR3 coding DNA: TGTGCCAGCGGCCAGGGTAGGAGCAATCAGCCCCAGCATTTT. Full variable domain (rest looked up from reference TRBV28 and TRBJ1-5): DVKVTQSSRYLVKRTGEKVFLECVQDMDHENMFWYRQDPGLGLRLIYFSYDVKMKEKGDIPEGYSVSREKKERFSLILESASTNQTSMYLCASGQGRSNQPQHFGDGTRLSIL.

CDR3 protein: CASRPPGLAGGLGEQYF. The CDR3 nucleotides are TGTGCCAGCAGACCGCCGGGACTAGCGGGAGGTCTCGGCGAGCAGTACTTC. The gene calls are TRBV28 and TRBJ2-7; 15 bases agree with TRBD2. The CDR3 is 17 residues long. Losses at the gene ends were 6 bases for V and 6 bases for J; bases not matched to a gene: 12. Per germline, CDR1 MDHEN and CDR2 SYDVKM. The entire variable domain, with the rest obtained from reference TRBV28 and TRBJ2-7, is as follows: DVKVTQSSRYLVKRTGEKVFLECVQDMDHENMFWYRQDPGLGLRLIYFSYDVKMKEKGDIPEGYSVSREKKERFSLILESASTNQTSMYLCASRPPGLAGGLGEQYFGPGTRLTVT.

V and J are TRBV28 and TRBJ2-1, with a possible D match to TRBD1 (6 bases). V lost 5 bases to trimming and J lost 1 base, with 15 bases between them. Germline V gives CDR1 MDHEN, CDR2 SYDVKM. The CDR3 contains 16 residues. The CDR3 spells CASSGSGEWSYNEQFF. CDR3 DNA: TGTGCCAGCAGTGGGTCAGGGGAATGGTCCTACAATGAGCAGTTCTTC.

The chain recombines TRBV5-6 with TRBJ1-2, with 9 bases that match TRBD1. The ends lost 1 base at V and 5 bases at J; junction bases unmatched: 3. CDR1 and CDR2 from the germline V gene are SGHDT and YYEEEE. This CDR3 is built from 14 residues. CDR3 loop: CASSLNRGPYGYTF. The CDR3 DNA sequence: TGTGCCAGCAGCTTGAACAGGGGGCCTTATGGCTACACCTTC.

V is TRBV6-1 and J is TRBJ1-2; the D gene is possibly TRBD1 (5 bases). This CDR3 region has 14 residues. V lost 8 bases and J lost 0, with 13 bases in between. The germline V gene has CDR1 MNHNS and CDR2 SASEGT. The CDR3 nucleotides are TGTGCCAGCTCCCGACAGATAGCTAACTATGGCTACACCTTC. Protein sequence: CASSRQIANYGYTF.

The V gene is TRBV5-1, the J gene TRBJ1-3; a possible D gene is TRBD1 (5 bases). CDR3 size: 16 residues. In germline, CDR1 is SGHRS, CDR2 YFSETQ. Trimming removed 0 bases at V and 4 bases at J, with 14 bases between. The CDR3 DNA sequence: TGCGCCAGCAGCTTGGGGGGCACCGCAGGGGGAAACACCATATATTTT. It encodes CASSLGGTAGGNTIYF. Variable domain in full (rest from reference TRBV5-1 and TRBJ1-3): KAGVTQTPRYLIKTRGQQVTLSCSPISGHRSVSWYQQTPGQGLQFLFEYFSETQRNKGNFPGRFSGRQFSNSRSEMNVSTLELGDSALYLCASSLGGTAGGNTIYFGEGSWLTVV.

The chain has TRBV6-1 and TRBJ1-1; D might be TRBD1 (6 bases). This CDR3 contains 14 residues. The V end lost 4 bases, the J end lost 2 bases, and 11 bases lay between the germline ends. Germline lookup yields CDR1 MNHNS and CDR2 SASEGT. Here the CDR3 reads CASSGTQGNTEAFF. For the CDR3, the DNA is TGTGCCAGCAGTGGGACACAGGGAAACACTGAAGCTTTCTTT.

In its sample, this clone was seen once. The chain links TRBV28 to TRBJ1-2; a possible D gene is TRBD1 (6 bases). The CDR3 runs to 17 residues. From germline, CDR1 is MDHEN and CDR2 SYDVKM. V dropped 8 bases and J dropped 3 bases, with 25 bases sitting between them. The CDR3 DNA follows: TGTGCCAGCTCCCCACCCACAGGGACCTTACTACACTATGGCTACACCTTC. Amino acid sequence: CASSPPTGTLLHYGYTF.

V and J are TRBV6-1 and TRBJ2-6; 8 nucleotides match TRBD1. The J segment lost 0 bases and the V segment lost 4 bases, leaving 11 bases of the junction unmatched. In germline, CDR1 is MNHNS, CDR2 SASEGT. This CDR3 has 19 amino acids. The CDR3 region is CASSVTLQGARSGANVLTF. DNA for the CDR3: TGTGCCAGCAGTGTCACCCTGCAGGGGGCCCGCTCTGGGGCCAACGTCCTGACTTTC.

V gene TRBV29-1 combines with J gene TRBJ2-1; TRBD1 matches 7 bases. J lost 0 bases, V lost 3 bases, and 8 bases had no gene match. The CDR3 runs 16 residues. From germline, CDR1 is SQVTM and CDR2 ANQGSEA. CDR3 loop: CSVEGDRVPSYNEQFF. The CDR3 DNA is TGCAGCGTTGAGGGCGACAGGGTCCCCTCCTACAATGAGCAGTTCTTC.

This clone was recorded only once. This chain links TRBV7-6 with TRBJ2-7, with D uncertain. The CDR3 has 17 amino acids. Germline V gene lookup returns CDR1 SGHVS and CDR2 FNYEAQ. Between the trimmed V and J ends, which lost 1 base and 4 bases, there was a span of 20 bases. CDR3 in amino acids: CASSLGLGEDEAYEQYF. CDR3 nucleotides: TGTGCCAGCAGCTTAGGACTGGGTGAAGACGAGGCGTACGAGCAGTACTTC. The variable domain in full, with the rest retrieved from reference TRBV7-6 and TRBJ2-7, is GAGVSQSPRYKVTKRGQDVALRCDPISGHVSLYWYRQALGQGPEFLTYFNYEAQQDKSGLPNDRFSAERPEGSISTLTIQRTEQRDSAMYRCASSLGLGEDEAYEQYFGPGTRLTVT.

CDR3 sequence reads: CASSMGGRTGNTGELFF. CDR3 bases: TGTGCCAGTAGTATGGGGGGCCGGACAGGGAACACCGGGGAGCTGTTTTTT. The J gene is TRBJ2-2, the V gene TRBV19; maybe TRBD1 (7 bases). CDR3 length: 17 amino acids. In germline, CDR1 is LNHDA, CDR2 SQIVND (reference sequence). Trimming removed 3 bases from V and 1 base from J, with 15 bases in between.

The chain has TRBV11-2 and TRBJ2-2; 8 nucleotides agree with TRBD1. Germline values: CDR1 SGHAT, CDR2 FQNNGV. The CDR3 consists of 16 residues. The V gene end was trimmed by 10 bases and the J gene end by 0 bases; junction bases not matched to a gene: 10. For the CDR3, the DNA is TGTGCCACCCAAAACCAACAGGGGGCGAACACCGGGGAGCTGTTTTTT. Translated, it gives CATQNQQGANTGELFF.

The rearrangement links TRBV19 to TRBJ2-7; D not resolved. The CDR3 runs 11 residues. The ends were cut back, 4 bases at V and 8 bases at J, with 9 bases in the middle. The germline gives CDR1 LNHDA, CDR2 SQIVND (reference sequence). The CDR3 region is CASSTKQQQYF. CDR3 coding DNA: TGTGCCAGTAGTACCAAACAGCAGCAGTACTTC.

CDR3 coding DNA: TGTGCCAGCAGTATACAGTTATCCCAGAATCAGCCCCAGCATTTT. Its protein is CASSIQLSQNQPQHF. V and J are TRBV2 and TRBJ1-5; no reliable D call. This CDR3 has 15 amino acids. V was shortened by 5 bases and J by 4 bases, with 15 bases between the two germline ends. Per germline, CDR1 SNHLY and CDR2 FYNNEI.

This clone was recorded a few times. The V gene is TRBV9, the J gene TRBJ2-7; D gene uncertain. The ends were cut back, 0 bases at V and 5 bases at J, with 6 bases in the middle. The germline CDR1 and CDR2 sequences are SGDLS and YYNGEE. The CDR3 is made up of 12 amino acids. The CDR3 coding sequence is TGTGCCAGCAGCGTAGAGAGGAACGAGCAGTACTTC. Translated: CASSVERNEQYF.

This clone appeared once. The chain couples TRBV28 to TRBJ2-7; 9 bases fit TRBD2. In germline, CDR1 is MDHEN, CDR2 SYDVKM. V lost 5 bases, J lost 3 bases, and 8 bases stayed unmatched. CDR3 length: 15 residues. In DNA form, the CDR3 reads TGTGCCAGCAGTCCCGCGGGTAGCGGGAGCTACGAGCAGTACTTC. It is translated as CASSPAGSGSYEQYF.

This chain connects TRBV7-7 to TRBJ2-5, with 7 bases fitting TRBD1. The CDR3 length is 14 residues. Germline CDR1 SSHAT, CDR2 FNYEAQ (reference sequence). V shed 5 bases and J 1 base; nucleotides not matched to a gene: 4. The CDR3 DNA sequence: TGTGCCAGCAGCGTACAGGGGATCCAAGAGACCCAGTACTTC. Protein sequence: CASSVQGIQETQYF.